This record concerns one T cell receptor (beta chain) sequence. Its target is not known. Sequenced by immunoSEQ multiplex PCR; TCRdb stores in-frame clones only, minus some. Of 60,000 to 95,000 clones listed, around 86% are singletons. The sample comes from a study of OX40 agonist ivuxolimab in advanced cancers. For the study at large: Partial responses were achieved by three patients, of whom one had hepatocellular carcinoma and two had cutaneous melanoma.

Points from the study as a whole: Partial responders at 0.1-3.0 mg/kg showed near-lowest clonal expansion.

The input for sequencing was CD4+ or CD8+ T cells sorted from blood, taken in a trial of the OX40 agonist ivuxolimab. The TCR was taken from an adult with an advanced solid tumor such as melanoma, head and neck, liver or kidney cancer.

This chain's CDR3 is CASSYGQTGDYGYTF. DNA for the CDR3: TGTGCCAGCAGTTACGGACAGACCGGGGACTATGGCTACACCTTC. The chain carries TRBV6-5 and TRBJ1-2, with D perhaps matching TRBD1 (6 bases). The germline V and J ends were trimmed by 2 bases and 3 bases, with 13 bases remaining between them. The CDR3 runs to 15 residues. Germline V gives CDR1 MNHEY, CDR2 SVGAGI.